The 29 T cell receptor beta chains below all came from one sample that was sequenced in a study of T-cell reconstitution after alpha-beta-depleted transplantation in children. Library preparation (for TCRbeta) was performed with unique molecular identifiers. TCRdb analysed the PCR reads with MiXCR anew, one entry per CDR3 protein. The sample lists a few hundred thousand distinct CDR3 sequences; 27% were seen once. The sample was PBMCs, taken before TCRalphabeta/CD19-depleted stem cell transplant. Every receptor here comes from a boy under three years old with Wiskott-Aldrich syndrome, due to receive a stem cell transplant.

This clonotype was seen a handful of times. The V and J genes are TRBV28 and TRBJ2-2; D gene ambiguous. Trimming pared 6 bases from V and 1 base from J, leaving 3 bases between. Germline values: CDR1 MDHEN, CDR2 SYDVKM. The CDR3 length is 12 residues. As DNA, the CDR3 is TGTGCCAGCAGATGGAACACCGGGGAGCTGTTTTTT. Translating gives CASRWNTGELFF. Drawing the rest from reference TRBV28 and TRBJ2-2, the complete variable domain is DVKVTQSSRYLVKRTGEKVFLECVQDMDHENMFWYRQDPGLGLRLIYFSYDVKMKEKGDIPEGYSVSREKKERFSLILESASTNQTSMYLCASRWNTGELFFGEGSRLTVL.

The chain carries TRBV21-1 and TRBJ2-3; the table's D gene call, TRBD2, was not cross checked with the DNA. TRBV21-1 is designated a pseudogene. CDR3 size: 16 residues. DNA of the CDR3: TGTGCCAGCAGCAAAGTAACTAGCGGGAACACAGATACGCAGTATTTT. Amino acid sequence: CASSKVTSGNTDTQYF.

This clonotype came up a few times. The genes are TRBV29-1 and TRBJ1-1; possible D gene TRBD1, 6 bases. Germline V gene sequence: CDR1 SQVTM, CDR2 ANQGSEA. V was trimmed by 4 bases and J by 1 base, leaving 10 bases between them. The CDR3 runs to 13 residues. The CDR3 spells CSVGGGPNTEAFF. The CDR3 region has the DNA TGCAGCGTTGGGGGGGGGCCGAACACTGAAGCTTTCTTT.

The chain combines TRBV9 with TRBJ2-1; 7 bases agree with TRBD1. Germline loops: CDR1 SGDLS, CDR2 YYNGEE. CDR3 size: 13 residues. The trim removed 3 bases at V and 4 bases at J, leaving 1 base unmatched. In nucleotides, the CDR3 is TGTGCCAGCAGCGGGGACAGATACAATGAGCAGTTCTTC. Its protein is CASSGDRYNEQFF.

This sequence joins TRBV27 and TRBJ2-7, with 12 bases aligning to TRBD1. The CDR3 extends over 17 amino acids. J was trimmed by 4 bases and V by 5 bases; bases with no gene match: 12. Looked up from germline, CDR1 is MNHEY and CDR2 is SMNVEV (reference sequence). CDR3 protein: CASSARGQGARRYEQYF. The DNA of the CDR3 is TGTGCCAGCAGTGCCCGGGGACAGGGGGCGCGTCGGTACGAGCAGTACTTC.

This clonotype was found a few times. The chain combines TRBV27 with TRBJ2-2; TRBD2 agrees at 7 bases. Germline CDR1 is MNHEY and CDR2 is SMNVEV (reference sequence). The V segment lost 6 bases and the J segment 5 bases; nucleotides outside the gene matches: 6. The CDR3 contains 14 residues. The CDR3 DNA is TGTGCCAGCAGCAGACCGCGGGGGACCGGGGAGCTGTTTTTT. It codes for CASSRPRGTGELFF.

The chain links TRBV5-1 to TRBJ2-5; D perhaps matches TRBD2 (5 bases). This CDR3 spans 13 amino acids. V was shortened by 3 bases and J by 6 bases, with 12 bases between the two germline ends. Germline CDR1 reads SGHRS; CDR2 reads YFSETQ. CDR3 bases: TGCGCCAGCAGCTCCGGGAATGGAAAGACCCAGTACTTC. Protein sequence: CASSSGNGKTQYF.

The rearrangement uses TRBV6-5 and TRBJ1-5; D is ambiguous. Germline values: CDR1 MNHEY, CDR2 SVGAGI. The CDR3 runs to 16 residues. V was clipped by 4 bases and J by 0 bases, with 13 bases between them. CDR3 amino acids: CASSSGPLASNQPQHF. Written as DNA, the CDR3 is TGTGCCAGCAGTTCTGGGCCACTGGCTAGCAATCAGCCCCAGCATTTT.

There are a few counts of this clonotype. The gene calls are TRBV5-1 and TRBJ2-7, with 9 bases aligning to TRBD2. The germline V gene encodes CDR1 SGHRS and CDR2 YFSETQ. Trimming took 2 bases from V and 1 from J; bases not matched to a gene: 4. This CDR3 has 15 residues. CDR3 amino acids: CASSFLREGSYEQYF. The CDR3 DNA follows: TGCGCCAGCAGCTTCCTGCGGGAGGGGTCCTACGAGCAGTACTTC.

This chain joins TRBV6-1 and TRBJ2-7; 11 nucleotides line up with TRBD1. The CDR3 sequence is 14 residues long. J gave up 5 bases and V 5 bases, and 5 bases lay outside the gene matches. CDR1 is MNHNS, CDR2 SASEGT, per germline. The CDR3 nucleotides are TGTGCCAGCAGTAAACGGACAGGGGGCGACGAGCAGTACTTC. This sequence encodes CASSKRTGGDEQYF.

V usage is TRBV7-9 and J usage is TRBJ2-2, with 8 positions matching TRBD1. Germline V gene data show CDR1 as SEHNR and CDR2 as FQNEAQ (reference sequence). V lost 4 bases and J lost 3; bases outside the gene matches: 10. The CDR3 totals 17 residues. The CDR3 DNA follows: TGTGCCAGCAGCTACGGACAGGGTTTAACTTACACCGGGGAGCTGTTTTTT. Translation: CASSYGQGLTYTGELFF.

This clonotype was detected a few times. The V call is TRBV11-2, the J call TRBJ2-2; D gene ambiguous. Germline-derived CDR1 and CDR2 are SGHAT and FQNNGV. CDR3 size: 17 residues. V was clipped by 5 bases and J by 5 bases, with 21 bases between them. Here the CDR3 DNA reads TGTGCCAGCAGCATACGCACCGGAAGACTCGAAACCGGGGAGCTGTTTTTT. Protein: CASSIRTGRLETGELFF.

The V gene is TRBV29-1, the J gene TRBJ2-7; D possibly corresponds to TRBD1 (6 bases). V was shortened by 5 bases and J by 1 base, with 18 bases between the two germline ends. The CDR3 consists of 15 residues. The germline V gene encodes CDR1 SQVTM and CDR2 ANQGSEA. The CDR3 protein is CSVPGRGEKSYEQYF. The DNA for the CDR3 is TGCAGCGTTCCCGGCAGGGGAGAGAAGTCCTACGAGCAGTACTTC.

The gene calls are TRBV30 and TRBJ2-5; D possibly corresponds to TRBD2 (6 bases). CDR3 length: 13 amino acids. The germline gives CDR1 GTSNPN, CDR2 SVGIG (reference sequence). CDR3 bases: TGTGCTTCACAGCGCGGGGCCGGGGAGACCCAGTACTTC. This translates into CASQRGAGETQYF.

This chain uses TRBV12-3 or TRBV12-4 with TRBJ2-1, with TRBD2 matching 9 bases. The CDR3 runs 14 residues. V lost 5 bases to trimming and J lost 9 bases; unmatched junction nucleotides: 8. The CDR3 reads CASSLSGSRAEQFF. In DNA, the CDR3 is TGTGCCAGCAGTCTTAGCGGGAGTAGGGCTGAGCAGTTCTTC.

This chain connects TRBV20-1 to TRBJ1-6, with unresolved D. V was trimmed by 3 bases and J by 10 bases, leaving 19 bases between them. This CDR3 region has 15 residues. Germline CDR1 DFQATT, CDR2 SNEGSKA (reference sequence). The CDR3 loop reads CSARSAARGGSPLHF. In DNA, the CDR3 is TGCAGTGCTAGGTCTGCCGCCCGGGGAGGCTCACCCCTCCACTTT.

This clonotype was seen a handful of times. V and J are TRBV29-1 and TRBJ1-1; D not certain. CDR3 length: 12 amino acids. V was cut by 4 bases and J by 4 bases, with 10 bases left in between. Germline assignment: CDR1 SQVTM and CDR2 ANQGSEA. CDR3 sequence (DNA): TGCAGCGTTGGAGGGTTCAGCACTGAAGCTTTCTTT. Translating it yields CSVGGFSTEAFF. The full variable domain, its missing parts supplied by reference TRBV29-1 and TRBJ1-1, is SAVISQKPSRDICQRGTSLTIQCQVDSQVTMMFWYRQQPGQSLTLIATANQGSEATYESGFVIDKFPISRPNLTFSTLTVSNMSPEDSSIYLCSVGGFSTEAFFGQGTRLTVV.

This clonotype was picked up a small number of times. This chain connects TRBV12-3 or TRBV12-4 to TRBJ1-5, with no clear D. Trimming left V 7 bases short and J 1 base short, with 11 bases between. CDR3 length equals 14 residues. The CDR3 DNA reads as TGTGCCAGCACCCCGTCGGGAAGCAATCAGCCCCAGCATTTT. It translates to CASTPSGSNQPQHF.

The CDR3 loop reads CATSDAGTVEDTQYF. In DNA, the CDR3 is TGTGCCACCAGTGACGCCGGGACGGTGGAAGATACGCAGTATTTT. J is TRBJ2-3 and V is TRBV24-1; the D gene could be TRBD1 or TRBD2 (5 bases each). Germline V CDR1 and CDR2: KGHDR, SFDVKD. V lost 4 bases to trimming and J lost 5 bases, with 15 bases between them. The CDR3 consists of 15 residues.

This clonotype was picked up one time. CDR3 loop: CASSNNEGIPDTQYF. DNA of the CDR3: TGTGCCAGCAGCAATAACGAGGGGATCCCAGATACGCAGTATTTT. This rearrangement joins TRBV21-1 to TRBJ2-3; no DNA check was done on the table's D call, TRBD1. TRBV21-1 is a recognized pseudogene. This CDR3 has 15 residues.

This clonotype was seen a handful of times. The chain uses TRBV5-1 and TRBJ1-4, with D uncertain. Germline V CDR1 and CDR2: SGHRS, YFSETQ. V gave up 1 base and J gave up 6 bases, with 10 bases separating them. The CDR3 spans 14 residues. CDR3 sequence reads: CASSLRPMDEKLFF. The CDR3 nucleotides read TGCGCCAGCAGCTTGCGGCCTATGGATGAAAAACTGTTTTTT.

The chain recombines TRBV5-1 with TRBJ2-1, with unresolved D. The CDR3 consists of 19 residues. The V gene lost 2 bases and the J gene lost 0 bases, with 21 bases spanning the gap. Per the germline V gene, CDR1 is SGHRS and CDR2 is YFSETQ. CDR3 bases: TGCGCCAGCAGCTTCTTGGGCCCCCTCGTCAGCAGCTCCTACAATGAGCAGTTCTTC. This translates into CASSFLGPLVSSSYNEQFF.

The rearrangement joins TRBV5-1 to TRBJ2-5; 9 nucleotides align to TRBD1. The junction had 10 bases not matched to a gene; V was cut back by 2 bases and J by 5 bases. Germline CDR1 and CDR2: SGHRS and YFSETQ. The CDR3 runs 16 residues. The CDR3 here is CASSFTGTGQGETQYF. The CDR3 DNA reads TGCGCCAGCAGCTTCACCGGGACAGGGCAAGGGGAGACCCAGTACTTC.

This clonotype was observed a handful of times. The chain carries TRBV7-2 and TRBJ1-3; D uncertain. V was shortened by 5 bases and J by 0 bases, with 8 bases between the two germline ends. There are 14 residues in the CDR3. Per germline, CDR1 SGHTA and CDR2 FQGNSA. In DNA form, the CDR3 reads TGTGCCAGCAGCATTCTTAGCTCTGGAAACACCATATATTTT. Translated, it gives CASSILSSGNTIYF.

This CDR3 reads CASSELSSGIPSKNIQYF. CDR3 in DNA: TGTGCCAGCAGTGAATTGTCTAGCGGGATACCATCCAAAAACATTCAGTACTTC. V is TRBV25-1 and J is TRBJ2-4, with 9 bases aligning to TRBD2. The length of the CDR3 is 18 residues. From germline, CDR1 is MGHDK and CDR2 SYGVNS. V lost 1 base, J lost 2 bases, and 9 bases stayed unmatched.

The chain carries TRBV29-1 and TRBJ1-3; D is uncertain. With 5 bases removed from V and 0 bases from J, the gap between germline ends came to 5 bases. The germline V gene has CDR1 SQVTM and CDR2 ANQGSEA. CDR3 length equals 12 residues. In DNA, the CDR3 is TGCAGCGTTCGGTACTCTGGAAACACCATATATTTT. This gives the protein CSVRYSGNTIYF.

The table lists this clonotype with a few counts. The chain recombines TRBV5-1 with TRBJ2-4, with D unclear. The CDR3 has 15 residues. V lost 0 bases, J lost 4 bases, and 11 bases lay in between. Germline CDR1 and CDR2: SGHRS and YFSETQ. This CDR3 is CASSLAGREKNIQYF. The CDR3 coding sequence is TGCGCCAGCAGCTTGGCCGGGCGTGAGAAAAACATTCAGTACTTC.

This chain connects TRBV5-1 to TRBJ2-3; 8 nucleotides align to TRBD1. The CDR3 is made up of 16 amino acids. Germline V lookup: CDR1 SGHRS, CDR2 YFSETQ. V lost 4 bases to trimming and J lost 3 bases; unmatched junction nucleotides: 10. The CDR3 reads CASSPGRWTGTDTQYF. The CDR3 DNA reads TGCGCCAGCAGCCCGGGGCGGTGGACAGGGACAGATACGCAGTATTTT.

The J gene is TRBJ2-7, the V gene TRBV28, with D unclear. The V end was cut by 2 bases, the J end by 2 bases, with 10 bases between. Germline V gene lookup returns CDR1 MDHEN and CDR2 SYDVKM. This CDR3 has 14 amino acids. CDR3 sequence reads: CASSLPPRAYEQYF. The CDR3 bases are TGTGCCAGCAGTTTACCCCCGAGAGCCTACGAGCAGTACTTC.